These 5 T cell receptor beta chains were all obtained from the same sample, sequenced in a study of T and B cells in COVID-19 patients (dated by TCRdb to 2020 to 2022). TCRdb records Illumina MiSeq as the sequencer. TRB rearrangements were amplified by multiplex PCR with BIOMED2 TRB-A/B primer pools. The public reads were reanalyzed by TCRdb: fastp trimming at Q25, MiXCR alignment, in-frame beta chains only. A single entry per CDR3 protein holds the most common genes and DNA from its merged rows. This sample gives some 21,000 distinct CDR3 sequences in total; 30% of them show up just once. Clones ranked in the top ten supply around 2.1% of the sample. TRB repertoires were amplified using about 230-500 ng of genomic DNA isolated from blood. The specimen sequenced was blood. Receptors originate from a human donor who had recovered from COVID-19.

As to this clonotype: This may come from a read error, since a much larger clone is one base off. This chain connects TRBV6-6 to TRBJ2-6; D uncertain. From germline, CDR1 is MNHNY and CDR2 SVGAGI (reference sequence). The CDR3 has 21 residues. Trimming cost V 11 bases and J 4 bases, with 36 bases left between them. The CDR3 coding sequence is TGTGCCTCCCAGAGAGAGTTAGGACCAGCGTCAGAAGGAGCGGGGGCCAACGTCCTGACTTTC. Its protein product is CASQRELGPASEGAGANVLTF.

The chain couples TRBV11-3 to TRBJ1-1; TRBD1 matches 10 bases. The trim removed 6 bases at V and 4 bases at J, leaving 5 bases unmatched. CDR3 length: 14 amino acids. Germline V gene data show CDR1 as SGHNT and CDR2 as YENEEA. DNA for the CDR3: TGTGCCAGCAGGGCGGGACAGGGGTTCACTGAAGCTTTCTTT. Its protein is CASRAGQGFTEAFF.

The DNA for the CDR3 is TGCGCCAGCAGCTCCTGGGTAGCGGGGGGCGAGCAGTACTTC. It translates to CASSSWVAGGEQYF. The rearrangement uses TRBV10-2 and TRBJ2-7; TRBD2 agrees at 10 bases. Germline CDR1 reads WSHSY; CDR2 reads SAAADI. CDR3 length equals 14 residues. Losses at the gene ends were 6 bases for V and 6 bases for J; bases not matched to a gene: 8.

This chain uses TRBV6-5 with TRBJ1-1; perhaps TRBD1 as D (6 bases). This CDR3 region has 15 residues. Trimming took 0 bases from V and 5 from J, leaving 13 bases between them. Germline loops: CDR1 MNHEY, CDR2 SVGAGI. The CDR3 region is CASSYSGGRGTEAFF. The CDR3, as DNA: TGTGCCAGCAGTTACTCCGGGGGGCGCGGGACTGAAGCTTTCTTT.

This clonotype has a count of ten or more. The V gene is TRBV6-5, the J gene TRBJ2-7, with 11 bases identical to TRBD2. This CDR3 is 17 amino acids long. The trim removed 0 bases at V and 7 bases at J, leaving 11 bases unmatched. The germline V gene has CDR1 MNHEY and CDR2 SVGAGI. CDR3 sequence reads: CASSYSSASGGSWEQYF. The DNA of the CDR3 is TGTGCCAGCAGTTACTCCTCGGCTAGCGGGGGGTCGTGGGAGCAGTACTTC.